Listed below are T cell receptor beta chains from one sample, sequenced in a study of blood T cells in healthy people across ages. TCRdb fed the 5' RACE reads into MiXCR, producing one record per CDR3 protein. The data show 780,000 or so distinct CDR3 sequences, 56% seen once. The sample consisted of blood. These receptors were taken from a man between 35 and 55 years old in good health. Each CDR3 is given with its conserved first and last residue. Each record gives: clone size, V gene, J gene, CDR3 protein. Clone sizes are given selectively: once, few, many, or a class where the clone is expanded.

>-|TRBV5-1|TRBJ2-7
CASSQGLAGGSSYEQYF
>-|TRBV7-2|TRBJ1-5
CASSLVKAANQPQHF
>-|TRBV12-3/TRBV12-4|TRBJ1-4
CASSTGTLNEKLFF
>few|TRBV21-1|TRBJ2-7
CASSKRAVKGRGTYEQYF
>few|TRBV7-9|TRBJ2-7
CASSLIFGSYEQYF
>-|TRBV7-9|TRBJ2-5
CASSLGTGVGLQYF
>-|TRBV12-3/TRBV12-4|TRBJ2-3
CASSSYRTSGRADTQYF
>-|TRBV7-9|TRBJ2-1
CASSLAGFGNEQFF
>-|TRBV2|TRBJ1-1
CASSEAGRGGTEAFF
>-|TRBV11-2|TRBJ2-4
CASSLVRSSGGLAKNIQYF
>-|TRBV5-1|TRBJ2-3
CASSPGQGRADTQYF
>-|TRBV7-6|TRBJ2-3
CASSLHGHLRTDTQYF
>-|TRBV20-1|TRBJ2-3
CSAGGDFAASTDTQYF
>once|TRBV27|TRBJ1-1
CASSPSTGVFPPEAFF
>-|TRBV6-5|TRBJ1-1
CASIQTGGGPEAFF
>-|TRBV6-1|TRBJ1-6
CASSEAGNSHNSPLHF
>-|TRBV2|-
CASSETTSSYNEQYF
>-|TRBV7-9|TRBJ1-5
CASSTPNTPQHF